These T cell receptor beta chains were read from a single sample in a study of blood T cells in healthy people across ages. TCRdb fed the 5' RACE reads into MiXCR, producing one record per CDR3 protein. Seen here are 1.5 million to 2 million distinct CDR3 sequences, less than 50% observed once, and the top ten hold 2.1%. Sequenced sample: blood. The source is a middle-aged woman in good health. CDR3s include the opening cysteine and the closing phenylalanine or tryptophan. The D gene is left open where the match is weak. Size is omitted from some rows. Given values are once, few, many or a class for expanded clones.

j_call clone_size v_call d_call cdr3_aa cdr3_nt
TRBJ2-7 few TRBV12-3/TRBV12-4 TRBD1 CASRPGQGYSYEQYF TGTGCCAGCAGACCGGGACAGGGTTACTCCTACGAGCAGTACTTC
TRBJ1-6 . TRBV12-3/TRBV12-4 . CASSPGTAKSSYNSPLHF TGTGCCAGCAGTCCTGGGACGGCGAAAAGCTCCTATAATTCACCCCTCCACTTT
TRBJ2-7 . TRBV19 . CASSPDKTYEQYF TGTGCCAGTAGCCCAGACAAGACCTACGAGCAGTACTTC
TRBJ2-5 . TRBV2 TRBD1 CAREKGTTRQGVETQYF TGTGCCAGAGAGAAGGGGACGACAAGACAGGGAGTGGAGACCCAGTACTTC
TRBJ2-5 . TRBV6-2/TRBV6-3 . CASSLRTVVQETQYF TGTGCCAGCAGTCTACGAACGGTGGTCCAAGAGACCCAGTACTTC
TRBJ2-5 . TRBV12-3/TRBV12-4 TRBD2 CASTLSGALQETQYF TGTGCCAGCACCCTTAGCGGGGCCTTGCAAGAGACCCAGTACTTC
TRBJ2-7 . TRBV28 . CASSFSGYYEQYF TGTGCCAGCAGTTTTAGTGGGTACTACGAGCAGTACTTC
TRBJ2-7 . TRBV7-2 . CASSRMIYEQYF TGTGCCAGCAGCCGCATGATCTACGAGCAGTACTTC
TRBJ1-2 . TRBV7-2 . CACSLEDSFYGYTF TGTGCCTGCAGCTTAGAGGACAGCTTCTATGGCTACACCTTC
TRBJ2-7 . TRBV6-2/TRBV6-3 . CASSYTRDVNEQYF TGTGCCAGCAGCTACACTAGAGACGTCAACGAGCAGTACTTC
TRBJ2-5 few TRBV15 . CATSRVSTETQYF TGTGCCACCAGCAGAGTTTCAACGGAGACCCAGTACTTC
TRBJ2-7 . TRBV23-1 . CASSQSTPSRGGEQYF TGCGCCAGCAGTCAATCGACCCCCAGCAGGGGGGGAGAGCAGTACTTC
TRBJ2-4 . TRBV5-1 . CASSSLGGGQNIQYF TGCGCCAGCAGCTCCCTAGGTGGGGGCCAAAACATTCAGTACTTC
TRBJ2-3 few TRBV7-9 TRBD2 CASSPGTSGTRDTQYF TGTGCCAGCAGCCCCGGGACTAGCGGAACGCGAGATACGCAGTATTTT
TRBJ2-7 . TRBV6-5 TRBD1 CASKPRGLPYEQYF TGTGCCAGCAAACCCAGGGGGCTACCTTACGAGCAGTACTTC
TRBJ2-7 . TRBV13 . CASSLGAMGSYEQYF TGTGCCAGCAGCTTAGGGGCCATGGGCTCCTACGAGCAGTACTTC
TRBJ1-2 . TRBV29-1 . CSAWDGADYGYTF TGCAGCGCCTGGGACGGGGCTGACTATGGCTACACCTTC
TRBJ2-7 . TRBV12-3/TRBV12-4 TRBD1 CASSLGQVSYNEQYF TGTGCCAGCAGTTTGGGACAGGTTTCCTACAATGAGCAGTACTTC
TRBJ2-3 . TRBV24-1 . CASSVRLGGRTDTQYF TGTGCCTCCAGTGTTCGACTAGGAGGGCGCACAGATACGCAGTATTTT
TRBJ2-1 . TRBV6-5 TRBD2 CASSYSGSRGTTRNEQFF TGTGCCAGCAGTTACTCGGGTTCACGTGGGACTACACGCAATGAGCAGTTCTTC
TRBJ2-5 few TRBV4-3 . CASSQDPPAGRYQETQYF TGCGCCAGCAGCCAAGATCCACCGGCGGGGAGGTACCAAGAGACCCAGTACTTC
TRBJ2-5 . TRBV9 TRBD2 CASSAMGGGAQETQYF TGTGCCAGCAGCGCTATGGGGGGAGGGGCCCAAGAGACCCAGTACTTC
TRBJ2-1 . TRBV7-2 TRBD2 CASSLERIAGGSYNEQFF TGTGCCAGCAGCTTAGAGCGAATAGCGGGGGGTTCCTACAATGAGCAGTTCTTC
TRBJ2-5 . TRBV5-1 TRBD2 CASSFGERGPQETQYF TGCGCCAGCAGCTTTGGCGAGCGGGGCCCCCAAGAGACCCAGTACTTC
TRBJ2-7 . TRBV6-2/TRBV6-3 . CASSDPGRIYEQYF TGTGCCAGCAGCGACCCCGGCAGGATCTACGAGCAGTACTTC
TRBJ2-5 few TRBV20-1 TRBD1 CSADRDQQYF TGCAGTGCTGACAGGGATCAGCAGTACTTC
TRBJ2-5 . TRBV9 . CASSVGPTSVETQYF TGTGCCAGCAGCGTAGGTCCTACTAGTGTGGAGACCCAGTACTTC